The source of this TCR beta chain is a study of T-cell reconstitution after alpha-beta-depleted transplantation in children. General observations from the study: Newly generated T cells supplied most T-cell counts and diversity one year post-transplant. Where alpha-beta T cells came from about two months after transplant was reportedly several hundred expanded graft clones.

Points on this clonotype: Its antigen remains unidentified.

The CDR3 length is 16 residues. Between the trimmed V and J ends, which lost 3 bases and 4 bases, there was a span of 16 bases. CDR1 MDHEN and CDR2 SYDVKM come from the germline V gene. During its preparation, the TCRbeta library received unique molecular identifiers. TCRdb reprocessed the PCR reads via MiXCR and lists one record per CDR3 protein. The table records over 400,000 distinct CDR3 sequences, 43% of them present only once. This clonotype was obtained from a girl under 10 years old with aplastic anemia, due to receive a stem cell transplant. Sequenced here: PBMCs, sampled before TCRalphabeta/CD19-depleted stem cell transplant. This sequence joins TRBV28 and TRBJ1-3, with D unresolved. The CDR3 nucleotides are TGTGCCAGCAGTTTGCGGGCAGGCTGGGAAGGAAACACCATATATTTT. Amino acids: CASSLRAGWEGNTIYF.